Sequencing of this TCR beta chain was carried out in a study of read filtering for tumor transcriptome and immune sequencing. The study's findings and limits: IR-seq captured clonotypes deeper and more reliably than RNA-seq. About 81.9% of IR-seq clonotypes had one read, totaling about 3.5% of reads; RNA-seq: approximately 75% and 45%.

This CDR3 has 17 amino acids. CDR1 is SGHVS, CDR2 FNYEAQ, per germline. The ends lost 1 base at V and 4 bases at J; junction bases unmatched: 7. This clonotype was seen many times. What it binds is unknown. The library was built from around 0.4 ug RNA with molecular barcoded adaptors for alpha/delta and beta/gamma chains. In TCRdb, the reads were re-called with MiXCR into one record per CDR3 protein. The sample includes more than 12,000 distinct CDR3 sequences, over 20% seen only once; the top ten take approximately 80%. V gene TRBV7-6 combines with J gene TRBJ2-1, with 10 bases identical to TRBD2. The sequencing sample was made of a population of CD138-negative cells sorted from bone marrow. The clonotype comes from a donor aged 40 or over with multiple myeloma. Here the CDR3 reads CASSLVGVAGGYNEQFF. The CDR3 DNA reads as TGTGCCAGCAGCTTAGTAGGTGTAGCGGGGGGATACAATGAGCAGTTCTTC.